This TCR beta chain was found in a study of shared clonotypes between healthy human individuals. Study background: For every donor, three CD4 naive, three CD4 memory, two CD8 naive and one CD8 memory plates were used.

The repertoire was sequenced with immunoSEQ multiplex PCR; TCRdb's copy has only in-frame clones and lacks some. The table lists around 700,000 clones, roughly nine tenths of them singletons. Naive CD8 cells comprised CD45RO-negative, CCR7-positively selected cells, excluding terminally differentiated effector memory CD45RA+ cells. Trimming removed 3 bases from V and 9 bases from J, with 15 bases in between. CDR3 size: 14 residues. Germline assignment: CDR1 MNHNS and CDR2 SASEGT. Sample: naive CD8+ T cells sorted from blood. The TCR was taken from a man aged 30-40 years in good health. The chain uses TRBV6-1 and TRBJ1-5; D possibly corresponds to TRBD1 (5 bases). The CDR3 DNA reads as TGTGCCAGCAGTGACTTGCTCGGGGGATGGCCCCAGCATTTT. It yields the protein CASSDLLGGWPQHF.